A single sample gave rise to the 9 T cell receptor beta chains below, sequenced in a study of blood T cell repertoires in COVID-19. Generated by immunoSEQ multiplex PCR, the TCRdb table keeps only in-frame clones and is missing some. This sample yields about 500,000 clones, of which approximately 91% are seen a single time; 7.8% belongs to the top ten. Sequencing used peripheral blood. All receptors come from a woman in her forties or fifties with COVID-19, enrolled during active disease.

The chain joins TRBV6-1 to TRBJ2-7; the match to TRBD1 covers 8 bases. With 0 bases clipped from V and 2 bases from J, the junction kept 3 bases outside the gene matches. The CDR3 covers 15 residues. CDR1 and CDR2 (germline): MNHNS, SASEGT. CDR3 nucleotide sequence: TGTGCCAGCAGTGAAGCGGGGACAGGAGCCTACGAGCAGTACTTC. This gives the protein CASSEAGTGAYEQYF.

This chain connects TRBV6-5 to TRBJ1-2; D is possibly TRBD1 (5 bases). V lost 6 bases and J lost 4, with 18 bases in between. CDR3 length equals 15 residues. Germline CDR1 MNHEY, CDR2 SVGAGI. Here the CDR3 reads CASSPTPTDSYGYTF. The CDR3 nucleotides read TGTGCCAGCAGCCCAACCCCGACAGACTCCTATGGCTACACCTTC.

The chain links TRBV28 to TRBJ1-1; 7 bases match TRBD1. The CDR3 is 15 amino acids. V trimming: 4 bases; J trimming: 10 bases; junction bases outside the gene matches: 15. CDR1 and CDR2 (germline): MDHEN, SYDVKM. CDR3 amino acids: CASSYPGGPRGVAFF. The CDR3 DNA reads TGTGCCAGCAGTTACCCAGGGGGGCCCCGAGGGGTAGCTTTCTTT.

This chain uses TRBV5-6 with TRBJ2-3; 9 bases are a match to TRBD1. This CDR3 region has 16 residues. J was trimmed by 1 base and V by 2 bases; bases with no gene match: 5. Germline V gene sequence: CDR1 SGHDT, CDR2 YYEEEE. The CDR3 DNA sequence: TGTGCCAGCAGCTTCCCAAGGACAGGGGGCACAGATACGCAGTATTTT. It specifies CASSFPRTGGTDTQYF. Full variable domain (remainder filled in from reference TRBV5-6 and TRBJ2-3): DAGVTQSPTHLIKTRGQQVTLRCSPKSGHDTVSWYQQALGQGPQFIFQYYEEEERQRGNFPDRFSGHQFPNYSSELNVNALLLGDSALYLCASSFPRTGGTDTQYFGPGTRLTVL.

The V and J genes are TRBV27 and TRBJ1-6; the D gene is possibly TRBD1 (5 bases). Trimming took 6 bases from V and 8 from J, leaving 17 bases between them. The V gene's germline CDR1 is MNHEY and CDR2 SMNVEV (reference sequence). The CDR3 runs to 15 residues. The CDR3 spells CASSPLGRRDSPLHF. CDR3 DNA sequence: TGTGCCAGCAGCCCCCTGGGGCGGAGAGATTCACCCCTCCACTTT.

This rearrangement joins TRBV5-6 to TRBJ1-5, with TRBD1 matching 8 bases. In germline, CDR1 is SGHDT, CDR2 YYEEEE. The junction had 15 bases not matched to a gene; V was cut back by 2 bases and J by 11 bases. The CDR3 loop spans 16 amino acids. Written as DNA, the CDR3 is TGTGCCAGCAGCTTCTTCGGGCAGGGGGCCCGCACGTCCCAGCATTTT. This gives the protein CASSFFGQGARTSQHF.

The chain joins TRBV7-3 to TRBJ2-7, with TRBD1 identical over 7 bases. The V segment lost 5 bases and the J segment 3 bases; nucleotides outside the gene matches: 4. This CDR3 comprises 13 residues. Germline V gives CDR1 SGHTA, CDR2 FQGTGA. CDR3 protein: CASSAGTDYEQYF. The CDR3 bases are TGTGCCAGCAGCGCCGGGACAGACTACGAGCAGTACTTC.

This chain connects TRBV7-9 to TRBJ1-3; possible D gene TRBD1, 6 bases. The ends were cut back, 4 bases at V and 0 bases at J, with 13 bases in the middle. This CDR3 contains 16 residues. Germline CDR1 reads SEHNR; CDR2 reads FQNEAQ (reference sequence). CDR3 bases: TGTGCCAGCAGCTCCCTCCGACAGGACTCTGGAAACACCATATATTTT. This codes for CASSSLRQDSGNTIYF. Full variable domain (outside the CDR3, taken from reference TRBV7-9 and TRBJ1-3): DTGVSQNPRHKITKRGQNVTFRCDPISEHNRLYWYRQTLGQGPEFLTYFQNEAQLEKSRLLSDRFSAERPKGSFSTLEIQRTEQGDSAMYLCASSSLRQDSGNTIYFGEGSWLTVV.

This clone was seen more than once but under ten times. The gene calls are TRBV5-6 and TRBJ1-2; a possible D gene is TRBD1 (6 bases). Deletions cut 5 bases from V and 8 bases from J, with 19 bases between. This CDR3 contains 14 residues. Germline lookup yields CDR1 SGHDT and CDR2 YYEEEE. The CDR3: CASSPDGGAEGYTF. DNA for the CDR3: TGTGCCAGCAGTCCCGATGGGGGGGCAGAGGGCTACACCTTC. Full variable domain (remainder filled in from reference TRBV5-6 and TRBJ1-2): DAGVTQSPTHLIKTRGQQVTLRCSPKSGHDTVSWYQQALGQGPQFIFQYYEEEERQRGNFPDRFSGHQFPNYSSELNVNALLLGDSALYLCASSPDGGAEGYTFGSGTRLTVV.